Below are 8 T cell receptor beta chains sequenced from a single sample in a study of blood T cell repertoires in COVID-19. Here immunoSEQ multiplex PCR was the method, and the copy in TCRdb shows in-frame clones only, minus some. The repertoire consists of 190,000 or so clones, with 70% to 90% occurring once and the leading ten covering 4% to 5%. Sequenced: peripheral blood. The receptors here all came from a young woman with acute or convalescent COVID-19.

CDR3 region: CASSFGGRFDEQYF. The CDR3 coding sequence is TGTGCCAGCAGTTTCGGCGGGAGGTTCGACGAGCAGTACTTC. The chain employs TRBV27 and TRBJ2-7; 8 bases agree with TRBD2. V lost 3 bases and J lost 5; bases outside the gene matches: 6. CDR1 is MNHEY and CDR2 is SMNVEV in the germline V gene (reference sequence). The CDR3 length is 14 residues.

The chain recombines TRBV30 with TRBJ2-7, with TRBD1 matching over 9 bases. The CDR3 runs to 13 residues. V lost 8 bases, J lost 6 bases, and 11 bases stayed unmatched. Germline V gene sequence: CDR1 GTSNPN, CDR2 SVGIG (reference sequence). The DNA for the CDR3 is TGTGCCGCCTCCCTTACAGGGGGCGGCGAGCAGTACTTC. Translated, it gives CAASLTGGGEQYF.

The CDR3 DNA is TGTGCCAGCAGCCAGACGGGGACATTTGGTGGAAACACCATATATTTT. Protein sequence: CASSQTGTFGGNTIYF. This chain joins TRBV11-3 and TRBJ1-3, with a tentative D call TRBD1 (6 bases). CDR3 size: 16 residues. V shed 5 bases and J shed 3 bases, with 17 bases lying between them. In germline, CDR1 is SGHNT, CDR2 YENEEA.

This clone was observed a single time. The CDR3 DNA reads as TGTGCCAGCAGTTCGGGGGTCCCTGGGGCCAACGTCCTGACTTTC. As protein: CASSSGVPGANVLTF. The chain combines TRBV28 with TRBJ2-6; D possibly corresponds to TRBD2 (6 bases). Trimming stripped 4 bases from V and 2 bases from J, with 9 bases between. CDR3 length: 15 amino acids. Per germline, CDR1 MDHEN and CDR2 SYDVKM.

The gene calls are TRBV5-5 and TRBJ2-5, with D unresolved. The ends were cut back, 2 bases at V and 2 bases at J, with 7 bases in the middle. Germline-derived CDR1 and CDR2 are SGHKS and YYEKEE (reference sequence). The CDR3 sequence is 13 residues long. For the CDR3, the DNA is TGTGCCAGCAGCTTCCAGATTCAAGAGACCCAGTACTTC. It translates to CASSFQIQETQYF.

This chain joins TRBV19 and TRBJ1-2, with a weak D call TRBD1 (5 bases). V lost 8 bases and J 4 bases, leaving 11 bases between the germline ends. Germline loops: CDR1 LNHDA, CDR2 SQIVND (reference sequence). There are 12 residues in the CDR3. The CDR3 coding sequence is TGTGCCAGTGGAACAGGCCGCTATGGCTACACCTTC. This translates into CASGTGRYGYTF.

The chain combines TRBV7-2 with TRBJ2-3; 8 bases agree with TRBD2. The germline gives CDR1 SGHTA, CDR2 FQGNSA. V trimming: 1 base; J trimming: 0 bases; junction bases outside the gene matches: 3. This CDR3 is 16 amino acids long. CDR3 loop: CASSLGPSGSTDTQYF. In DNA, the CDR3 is TGTGCCAGCAGCTTAGGCCCTAGCGGGAGCACAGATACGCAGTATTTT.

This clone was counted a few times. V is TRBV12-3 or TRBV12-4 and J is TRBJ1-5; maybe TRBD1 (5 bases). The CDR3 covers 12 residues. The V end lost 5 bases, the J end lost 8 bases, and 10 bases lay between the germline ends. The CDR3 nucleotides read TGTGCCAGCAGTACCTTACAGGAGCCCCAGCATTTT. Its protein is CASSTLQEPQHF.